This entry concerns a single T cell receptor beta chain. A Seattle source enrolled patients during active infection and followed them longitudinally. These data originate in a study of blood T cell repertoires in COVID-19. Study summary: The analysed material was cDNA or gDNA that came from T cells, B-cell-depleted T cells, or PBMCs.

Assay used: immunoSEQ multiplex PCR; TCRdb lists only in-frame clones, some missing. This repertoire shows 300,000 to 350,000 clones, roughly 90% found once; its top ten account for 9.5% to 10%. V was trimmed by 3 bases and J by 5 bases, leaving 9 bases between them. The germline V gene has CDR1 SGHTA and CDR2 FQGNSA. The CDR3 length is 13 residues. This chain uses TRBV7-2 with TRBJ2-3; a possible D gene is TRBD1 (6 bases). This clonotype was obtained from a man under 40 with COVID-19, enrolled during active disease. The sequenced material came from peripheral blood. The CDR3 bases are TGTGCCAGCAGCTTCGCACAGGGAGATACGCAGTATTTT. Its translation: CASSFAQGDTQYF.